Sequencing of this T cell receptor beta chain was carried out in a study of graft-versus-host responses after intestinal transplantation. Sequenced by immunoSEQ multiplex PCR; TCRdb stores in-frame clones only, minus some. The sample lists roughly 53,000 clones, roughly 89% occurring once. Germline lookup yields CDR1 KGHSH and CDR2 LQKENI. This CDR3 region has 16 residues. V lost 3 bases to trimming and J lost 8 bases; unmatched junction nucleotides: 15. This chain uses TRBV18 with TRBJ1-2; 7 bases line up with TRBD1. Sequenced here: PBMCs, sampled roughly 680 days after intestinal transplant. The receptor was derived from a human patient who received an intestinal transplant, so some T cells may come from the graft donor. The CDR3 is CASSPGSLQGPAGYTF. CDR3 sequence (DNA): TGTGCCAGCTCACCTGGGTCCTTACAGGGGCCGGCGGGCTACACCTTC.